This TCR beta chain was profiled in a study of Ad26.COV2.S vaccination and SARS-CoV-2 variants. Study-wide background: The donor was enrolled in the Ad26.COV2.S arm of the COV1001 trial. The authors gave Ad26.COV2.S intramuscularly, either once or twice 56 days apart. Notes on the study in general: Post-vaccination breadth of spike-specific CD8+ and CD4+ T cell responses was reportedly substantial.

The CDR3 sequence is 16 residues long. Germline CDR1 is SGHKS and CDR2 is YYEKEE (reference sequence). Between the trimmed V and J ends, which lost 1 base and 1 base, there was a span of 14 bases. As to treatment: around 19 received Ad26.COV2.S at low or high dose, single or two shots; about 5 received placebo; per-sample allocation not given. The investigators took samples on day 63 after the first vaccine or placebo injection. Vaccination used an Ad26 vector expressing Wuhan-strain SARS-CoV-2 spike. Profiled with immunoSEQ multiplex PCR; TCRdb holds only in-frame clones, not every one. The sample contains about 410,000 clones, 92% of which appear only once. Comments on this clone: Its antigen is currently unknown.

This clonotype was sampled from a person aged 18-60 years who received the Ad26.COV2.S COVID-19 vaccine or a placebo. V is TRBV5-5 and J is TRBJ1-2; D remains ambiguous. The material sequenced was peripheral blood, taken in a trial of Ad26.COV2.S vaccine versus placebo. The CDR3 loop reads CASSLSLVQFNYGYTF. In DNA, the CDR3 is TGTGCCAGCAGCTTGTCCCTTGTCCAGTTTAACTATGGCTACACCTTC.